This T cell receptor (beta chain) was observed in a study of blood T cell repertoires in COVID-19. Study information: Whether acute or convalescent, the COVID-19 samples came from the United States, Italy and Spain. The cDNA or gDNA used as material had been derived from T cells, B-cell-depleted T cells, or PBMCs.

TCRdb's copy holds only in-frame clones and misses some; the assay was immunoSEQ multiplex PCR. The sample records just over 95,000 clones, 87% being singletons. Sequenced material: peripheral blood. The source of this sequence is a human donor in a cohort sampled during active COVID-19.

CDR3 DNA: TGCAGCGTTGAAGATTTTACTAGCCTGGACTACGAGCAGTACTTC. Protein product: CSVEDFTSLDYEQYF. The V call is TRBV29-1, the J call TRBJ2-7; weak D call: TRBD2 (6 bases). In germline, CDR1 is SQVTM, CDR2 ANQGSEA. V was trimmed by 0 bases and J by 3 bases, leaving 15 bases between them. CDR3 length: 15 amino acids.